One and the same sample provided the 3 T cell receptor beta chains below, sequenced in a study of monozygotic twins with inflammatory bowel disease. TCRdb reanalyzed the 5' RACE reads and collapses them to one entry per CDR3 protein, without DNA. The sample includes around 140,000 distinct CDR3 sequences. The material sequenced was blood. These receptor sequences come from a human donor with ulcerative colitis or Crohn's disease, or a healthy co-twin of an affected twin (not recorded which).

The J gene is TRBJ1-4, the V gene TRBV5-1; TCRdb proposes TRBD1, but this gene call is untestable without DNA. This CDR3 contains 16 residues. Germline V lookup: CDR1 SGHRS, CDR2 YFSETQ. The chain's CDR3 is CASSLAPGGVNEKLFF. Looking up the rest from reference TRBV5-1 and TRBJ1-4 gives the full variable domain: KAGVTQTPRYLIKTRGQQVTLSCSPISGHRSVSWYQQTPGQGLQFLFEYFSETQRNKGNFPGRFSGRQFSNSRSEMNVSTLELGDSALYLCASSLAPGGVNEKLFFGSGTQLSVL.

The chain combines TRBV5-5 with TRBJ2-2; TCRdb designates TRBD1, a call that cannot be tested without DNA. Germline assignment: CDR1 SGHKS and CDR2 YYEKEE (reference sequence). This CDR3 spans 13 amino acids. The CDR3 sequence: CASSLAEDTGLFF.

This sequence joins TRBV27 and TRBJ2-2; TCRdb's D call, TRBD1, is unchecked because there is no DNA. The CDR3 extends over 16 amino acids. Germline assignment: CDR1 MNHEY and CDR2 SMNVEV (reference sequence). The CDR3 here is CASRPAGGFPAGELFF.